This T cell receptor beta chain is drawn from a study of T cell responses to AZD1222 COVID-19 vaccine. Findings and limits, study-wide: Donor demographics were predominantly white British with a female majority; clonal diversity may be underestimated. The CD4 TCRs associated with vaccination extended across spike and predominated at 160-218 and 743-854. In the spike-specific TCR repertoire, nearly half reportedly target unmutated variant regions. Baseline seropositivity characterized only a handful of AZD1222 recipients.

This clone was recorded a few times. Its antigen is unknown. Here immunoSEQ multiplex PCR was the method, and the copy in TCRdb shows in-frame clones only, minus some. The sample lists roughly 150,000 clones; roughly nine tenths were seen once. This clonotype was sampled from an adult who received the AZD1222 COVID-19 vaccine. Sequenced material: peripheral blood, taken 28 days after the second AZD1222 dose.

CDR3 protein: CSASKSGADSSYEQYF. The CDR3 bases are TGCAGTGCTAGTAAGTCGGGGGCCGATAGCTCCTACGAGCAGTACTTC. The rearrangement uses TRBV20-1 and TRBJ2-7; the D call may be TRBD1 or TRBD2 (6 bases each). The CDR3 loop spans 16 amino acids. V lost 3 bases and J 0 bases, leaving 18 bases between the germline ends. The germline CDR1 and CDR2 sequences are DFQATT and SNEGSKA (reference sequence).